One T cell receptor (beta chain) is described in this entry. Recruited during active infection, patients (from Seattle) were subsequently followed longitudinally. In the authors' workflow: How many nucleated cells were present was estimated from reference gene primer amplification. Sequencing used immunoSEQ multiplex PCR; TCRdb keeps in-frame clones, though not all of them. V, J and clone size were drawn from that table, and D and trimming were deduced from the DNA. The sample holds some 400,000 clones; roughly 86% are singletons and the top ten take 2.3%. The data belong to a study of blood T cell repertoires in COVID-19. Study at large: Nucleic acid was either cDNA or gDNA, and it came from T cells, B-cell-depleted T cells, or PBMCs.

Germline V lookup: CDR1 LNHDA, CDR2 SQIVND (reference sequence). The CDR3 length is 15 residues. Trimming removed 0 bases at V and 8 bases at J, with 14 bases between. This chain connects TRBV19 to TRBJ2-1; D might be TRBD2 (6 bases). Sequencing was performed on peripheral blood. The sequence derives from an older woman with COVID-19, enrolled during active disease. The CDR3 loop is CASSIDIADSDEQFF. In DNA form, the CDR3 reads TGTGCCAGTAGTATAGATATAGCGGATTCGGATGAGCAGTTCTTC.